Sequencing of this TCR beta chain was carried out in a study of OX40 agonist ivuxolimab in advanced cancers. Study in general: Patients were 65% to 85% male with ages roughly 23 to 79, mean approximately 55. Of the participants, over 30% had some prior anti-PD-1, anti-PD-L1 or anti-CTLA-4 therapy, which was allowed.

The method was immunoSEQ multiplex PCR; TCRdb's version includes in-frame clones alone and lacks a portion of them. The data contain roughly 75,000 clones, 93% of them singletons. The CDR3 sequence is 16 residues long. CDR1 SGHAT and CDR2 FQNNGV come from the germline V gene. V gave up 0 bases and J gave up 8 bases, with 17 bases separating them. Study-level points and caveats: The mean number of expanded clones was higher in CD8+ T cells than in CD4+.

Details on this clone: Its target is not known.

Blood draws occurred at baseline, cycle 4 day 1, and cycle 7 day 1. The chain combines TRBV11-2 with TRBJ2-1, with D possibly matching TRBD1 (5 bases). The source was CD4+ or CD8+ T cells sorted from blood, collected in a trial of the OX40 agonist ivuxolimab. The clonotype comes from an adult with an advanced solid tumor such as melanoma, head and neck, liver or kidney cancer. The CDR3 region has the DNA TGTGCCAGCAGCTTAGAGGGTGCAGGGATCGTATATGAGCAGTTCTTC. As protein: CASSLEGAGIVYEQFF.